The clone carrying this T cell receptor (beta chain) has a count of ten or more. The data stem from a study of neurological immune-mediated disorders. MiXCR, applied by TCRdb to the 5' RACE reads, yields one record per CDR3 protein. The repertoire holds 31,000 or so distinct CDR3 sequences, approximately 1.5% seen once, with about 9.3% in the top ten. The sample was PBMCs. This receptor was obtained from a woman aged 25 to 39 with multiple sclerosis.

This chain's CDR3 is CASSLGTGPEKLFF. The CDR3, as DNA: TGCGCCAGCAGCCTCGGGACAGGCCCTGAAAAACTGTTTTTT. The rearrangement uses TRBV5-1 and TRBJ1-4, with 8 bases matching TRBD1. V lost 4 bases to trimming and J lost 7 bases; unmatched junction nucleotides: 6. The germline V gene encodes CDR1 SGHRS and CDR2 YFSETQ. The length of the CDR3 is 14 residues.